Below, 15 T cell receptor beta chains from the same sample are listed, as sequenced in a study of OX40 agonist ivuxolimab in advanced cancers. The library came from the immunoSEQ multiplex PCR assay. The table comes from immuneACCESS by way of TCRdb, which keeps in-frame sequences with V and J called. Part of the clones is missing from these tables; in studies checked, under half for an unresolved V gene and the rest for unknown reasons. The sample yields about 76,000 clones; around nine tenths were counted once. The ten largest clones add up to 2.5% of the sample. The specimen comprised CD4+ or CD8+ T cells sorted from blood, sampled in a trial of the OX40 agonist ivuxolimab. The receptors originated from an adult with an advanced solid tumor such as melanoma, head and neck, liver or kidney cancer.

This clone was counted a few times. The V call is TRBV2, the J call TRBJ1-2, with 8 nucleotides matching TRBD1. CDR1 is SNHLY and CDR2 is FYNNEI in the germline V gene. V was pared by 7 bases and J by 7 bases, with 11 bases of the junction left unmatched. This CDR3 comprises 14 residues. The CDR3 bases are TGTGCCAGCATACGATTAGGACAGGGCGGTGGCTACACCTTC. Its translation is CASIRLGQGGGYTF.

V and J are TRBV19 and TRBJ2-3; D not certain. Germline V gene sequence: CDR1 LNHDA, CDR2 SQIVND (reference sequence). CDR3 size: 14 residues. Trimming took off 1 base at V and 2 bases at J, with 7 bases between the two ends. The CDR3 bases are TGTGCCAGTAGTATAGCGGCCCTCACAGATACGCAGTATTTT. Protein: CASSIAALTDTQYF.

V is TRBV7-3 and J is TRBJ2-6, with D unresolved. This CDR3 is built from 17 residues. The germline gives CDR1 SGHTA, CDR2 FQGTGA. V was shortened by 1 base and J by 1 base, with 11 bases between the two germline ends. The DNA of the CDR3 is TGTGCCAGCAGCTTAAACCCAATTGGTTCTGGGGCCAACGTCCTGACTTTC. Translating gives CASSLNPIGSGANVLTF. The full variable domain, with the rest looked up from reference TRBV7-3 and TRBJ2-6, is GAGVSQTPSNKVTEKGKYVELRCDPISGHTALYWYRQSLGQGPEFLIYFQGTGAADDSGLPNDRFFAVRPEGSVSTLKIQRTERGDSAVYLCASSLNPIGSGANVLTFGAGSRLTVL.

The chain links TRBV7-6 to TRBJ2-7, with 8 bases identical to TRBD1. The V and J ends lost 3 bases and 0 bases, in that order; junction bases with no gene match: 1. Germline values: CDR1 SGHVS, CDR2 FNYEAQ. This CDR3 spans 14 amino acids. The CDR3 spells CASSLTGDSYEQYV. For the CDR3, the DNA is TGTGCCAGCAGCTTGACAGGGGACTCCTACGAGCAGTACGTC.

The chain combines TRBV5-1 with TRBJ2-2, with D perhaps being TRBD1 or TRBD2 (6 bases each). Germline V CDR1 and CDR2: SGHRS, YFSETQ. V lost 6 bases, J lost 4 bases, and 13 bases lay in between. This CDR3 comprises 14 residues. The CDR3 nucleotides are TGCGCCAGCAAGGGGGGCCCCTCCACCGGGGAGCTGTTTTTT. Protein: CASKGGPSTGELFF.

The chain links TRBV29-1 to TRBJ2-4; a weak D match, TRBD2 (6 bases). CDR3 size: 12 residues. The V gene's germline CDR1 is SQVTM and CDR2 ANQGSEA. Trimming stripped 8 bases from V and 9 bases from J, with 17 bases between. The CDR3 loop is CSMRDPGGIQYF. DNA for the CDR3: TGCAGCATGCGGGACCCCGGGGGCATTCAGTACTTC. Using reference TRBV29-1 and TRBJ2-4 for the parts outside the CDR3, the full variable domain is SAVISQKPSRDICQRGTSLTIQCQVDSQVTMMFWYRQQPGQSLTLIATANQGSEATYESGFVIDKFPISRPNLTFSTLTVSNMSPEDSSIYLCSMRDPGGIQYFGAGTRLSVL.

This chain links TRBV5-6 with TRBJ1-5; D is perhaps TRBD1 (6 bases). The CDR3 consists of 14 residues. Per the germline V gene, CDR1 is SGHDT and CDR2 is YYEEEE. V lost 0 bases and J lost 7, with 11 bases in between. CDR3 DNA: TGTGCCAGCAGCTTGGTGGGGGGCGTACAGCCCCAGCATTTT. Protein: CASSLVGGVQPQHF.

The chain uses TRBV29-1 and TRBJ2-3; 10 bases agree with TRBD1. Germline CDR1 and CDR2: SQVTM and ANQGSEA. CDR3 size: 14 residues. V was pared by 6 bases and J by 4 bases, with 7 bases of the junction left unmatched. The CDR3 spells CSVGGTGVSDTQYF. The CDR3 region has the DNA TGCAGCGTCGGAGGGACAGGGGTTTCAGATACGCAGTATTTT.

This chain joins TRBV18 and TRBJ2-1; 7 positions agree with TRBD2. Per the germline V gene, CDR1 is KGHSH and CDR2 is LQKENI. With 6 bases clipped from V and 9 bases from J, the junction kept 11 bases outside the gene matches. This CDR3 region has 14 residues. The CDR3 here is CASSGGTTSGEQFF. In nucleotides, the CDR3 is TGTGCCAGCTCGGGGGGGACCACCTCCGGTGAGCAGTTCTTC.

This sequence joins TRBV19 and TRBJ1-5, with D possibly TRBD1 on 5 matching bases. The V end lost 4 bases, the J end lost 2 bases, and 18 bases lay between the germline ends. The CDR3 sequence is 17 residues long. Germline CDR1 is LNHDA and CDR2 is SQIVND (reference sequence). CDR3 bases: TGTGCCAGTAGTAGGGGGGGAAGGGGATGGGGCAATCAGCCCCAGCATTTT. Residues: CASSRGGRGWGNQPQHF.

The chain is built from TRBV4-1 and TRBJ2-1; 9 bases are shared with TRBD1. Germline values: CDR1 MGHRA, CDR2 YSYEKL. The CDR3 has 14 amino acids. V was clipped by 3 bases and J by 7 bases; unmatched bases: 4. In nucleotides, the CDR3 is TGCGCCAGCAGCCACCTGGACAGGGGAAATGAGCAGTTCTTC. Protein sequence: CASSHLDRGNEQFF.

This chain joins TRBV5-8 and TRBJ1-4; D uncertain. This CDR3 is built from 15 residues. The V gene lost 4 bases and the J gene lost 3 bases, with 13 bases spanning the gap. Germline CDR1 SGHTS, CDR2 YDEGEE. The chain's CDR3 is CASSPWTKANEKLFF. In nucleotides, the CDR3 is TGTGCCAGCAGCCCCTGGACTAAAGCTAATGAAAAACTGTTTTTT.

This chain uses TRBV5-4 with TRBJ1-2; no clear D gene. Germline V gene lookup returns CDR1 SGHNT and CDR2 YYREEE (reference sequence). V lost 0 bases, J lost 8 bases, and 17 bases lay in between. The CDR3 length is 15 residues. This CDR3 is CASSLETESYRGYTF. CDR3 nucleotide sequence: TGTGCCAGCAGCTTGGAGACGGAGAGTTACCGGGGCTACACCTTC.

The sample holds one count of this clone. This chain connects TRBV29-1 to TRBJ2-5; 9 bases map to TRBD1. Germline CDR1 is SQVTM and CDR2 is ANQGSEA. This CDR3 is 14 amino acids long. J lost 4 bases, V lost 6 bases, and 9 bases had no gene match. CDR3 DNA: TGCAGCGTCAACAGGGGGCGAAGTTCAGAGACCCAGTACTTC. It specifies CSVNRGRSSETQYF.

The rearrangement joins TRBV7-2 to TRBJ2-1; TRBD2 aligns across 9 bases. Germline V gene data show CDR1 as SGHTA and CDR2 as FQGNSA. J gave up 4 bases and V 1 base, and 2 bases lay outside the gene matches. The CDR3 contains 15 residues. CDR3 region: CASSLGLAVYNEQFF. Here the CDR3 DNA reads TGTGCCAGCAGCTTAGGACTAGCGGTTTACAATGAGCAGTTCTTC. Together with reference TRBV7-2 and TRBJ2-1, the CDR3 gives the full variable domain: GAGVSQSPSNKVTEKGKDVELRCDPISGHTALYWYRQSLGQGLEFLIYFQGNSAPDKSGLPSDRFSAERTGGSVSTLTIQRTQQEDSAVYLCASSLGLAVYNEQFFGPGTRLTVL.